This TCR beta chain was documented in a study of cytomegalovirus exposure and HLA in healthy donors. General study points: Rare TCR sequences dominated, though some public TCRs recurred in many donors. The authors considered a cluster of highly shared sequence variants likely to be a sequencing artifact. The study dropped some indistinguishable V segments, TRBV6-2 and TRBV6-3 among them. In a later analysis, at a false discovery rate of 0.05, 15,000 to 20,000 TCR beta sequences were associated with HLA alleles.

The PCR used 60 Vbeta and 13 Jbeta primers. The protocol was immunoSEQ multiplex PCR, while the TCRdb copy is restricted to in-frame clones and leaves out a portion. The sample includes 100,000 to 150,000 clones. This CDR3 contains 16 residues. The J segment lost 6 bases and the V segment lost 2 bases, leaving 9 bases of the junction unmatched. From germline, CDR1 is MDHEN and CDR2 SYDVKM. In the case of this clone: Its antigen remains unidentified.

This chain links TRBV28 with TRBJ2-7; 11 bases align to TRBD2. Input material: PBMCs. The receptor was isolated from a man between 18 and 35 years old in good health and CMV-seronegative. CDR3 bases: TGTGCCAGCAGTTTACCCTTAGCGGGAGGGTACGGCGAGCAGTACTTC. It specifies CASSLPLAGGYGEQYF.